The next 2 T cell receptor beta chains were all read from a single sample in a study of T-cell memory formation after mild COVID-19. TCRdb reprocessed the 5' RACE reads with MiXCR, giving one entry per CDR3 protein. Here the sample spans about 180,000 distinct CDR3 sequences, roughly 17% being singletons. Sequencing was done on a sample of PBMCs or a T cell subset sorted from them (not recorded which). These receptor sequences come from an adult woman who had mild COVID-19 (a few samples of this study predate the infection). Cell type and time point are not known.

The chain recombines TRBV3-1 with TRBJ2-7, with a tentative D call TRBD1 (6 bases). This CDR3 contains 15 residues. Germline-derived CDR1 and CDR2 are LGHDT and YNNKEL (reference sequence). V shed 1 base and J shed 3 bases, with 13 bases lying between them. As DNA, the CDR3 is TGTGCCAGCAGCCAAGGGGGGCCGGGATTCTACGAGCAGTACTTC. Amino acids: CASSQGGPGFYEQYF.

The J gene is TRBJ1-5, the V gene TRBV2, with D maybe TRBD1 (5 bases). CDR1 is SNHLY, CDR2 FYNNEI, per germline. The CDR3 has 14 amino acids. Deletions cut 6 bases from V and 7 bases from J, with 16 bases between. CDR3 DNA sequence: TGTGCCAGCAGAGAGAACGGGGCGCGGCAGCCCCAGCATTTT. Encoded protein: CASRENGARQPQHF.